Below are 18 T cell receptor beta chains sequenced from a single sample in a study of beta chain features in type 1 diabetes. The whole isolated RNA underwent reverse transcription, so sequencing captured expressed TCRB transcripts. Repertoires were generated with immunoSEQ multiplex PCR, while TCRdb's copy carries only in-frame clones and drops some. The table has roughly 300,000 clones, under 8.5% seen once. Sequences were obtained from central memory CD4+ T cells from blood. The source is a woman under 30 in good health.

The rearrangement links TRBV15 to TRBJ1-5; D might be TRBD1 (6 bases). The CDR3 has 14 residues. Germline CDR1 LNHNV, CDR2 YYDKDF (reference sequence). Trimming left V 1 base short and J 7 bases short, with 11 bases between. Here the CDR3 DNA reads TGTGCCACCAGCAGAGTCTCGGACAGACAGCCCCAGCATTTT. Encoded protein: CATSRVSDRQPQHF.

This chain links TRBV5-8 with TRBJ1-2; D unclear. The V and J ends lost 6 bases and 0 bases respectively, with 9 bases between them. The V gene's germline CDR1 is SGHTS and CDR2 YDEGEE. CDR3 length: 13 amino acids. The CDR3 DNA sequence: TGTGCCAGCAAGAGGCGAGCTAACTATGGCTACACCTTC. It specifies CASKRRANYGYTF.

The table lists this clone with a few counts. The chain has TRBV6-6 and TRBJ2-2; 7 positions match TRBD2. CDR1 and CDR2 from the germline V gene are MNHNY and SVGAGI (reference sequence). The CDR3 spans 13 residues. J lost 7 bases, V lost 2 bases, and 1 base had no gene match. The CDR3 nucleotides are TGTGCCAGCAGTTACCGGGGGGACGGGGAGCTGTTTTTT. Its protein product is CASSYRGDGELFF.

This sequence joins TRBV7-2 and TRBJ2-1; 9 bases are a match to TRBD1. Trimming took 4 bases from V and 5 from J; bases not matched to a gene: 0. This CDR3 has 13 residues. Germline V gene sequence: CDR1 SGHTA, CDR2 FQGNSA. The CDR3 loop reads CASSWDRDNEQFF. CDR3 DNA sequence: TGTGCCAGCAGCTGGGACAGGGACAATGAGCAGTTCTTC.

The chain combines TRBV20-1 with TRBJ2-4; D perhaps matches TRBD2 (6 bases). The germline V gene encodes CDR1 DFQATT and CDR2 SNEGSKA (reference sequence). Between the trimmed V and J ends, which lost 3 bases and 6 bases, there was a span of 6 bases. The CDR3 covers 11 residues. As DNA, the CDR3 is TGCAGTGCTAGCGGGAGAAACATTCAGTACTTC. This encodes CSASGRNIQYF.

This clone was detected only a few times. DNA for the CDR3: TGTGCCAGCAGCGTTGGACTGGGGGGTGGGTACGAGCAGTACTTC. This sequence encodes CASSVGLGGGYEQYF. The chain has TRBV9 and TRBJ2-7; TRBD2 is a possible D gene (6 bases). The germline CDR1 and CDR2 sequences are SGDLS and YYNGEE. Trimming took off 2 bases at V and 4 bases at J, with 16 bases between the two ends. The CDR3 consists of 15 residues.

This clone was counted only a few times. The chain is built from TRBV27 and TRBJ2-2; possibly TRBD2 for D (6 bases). V lost 7 bases and J lost 0, with 15 bases in between. This CDR3 has 16 amino acids. The germline gives CDR1 MNHEY, CDR2 SMNVEV (reference sequence). The DNA of the CDR3 is TGTGCCAGCAATGGTCGGGCTAGCGCGAACACCGGGGAGCTGTTTTTT. This translates into CASNGRASANTGELFF.

A remark on this clone: This clone may be a read error of a much larger clone one base away. The chain employs TRBV28 and TRBJ2-2; no reliable D call. V lost 2 bases to trimming and J lost 1 base, with 2 bases between them. From germline, CDR1 is MDHEN and CDR2 SYDVKM. This CDR3 has 13 residues. The CDR3: CASSLVNTGELFF. The CDR3 coding sequence is TGTGCCAGCAGTTTAGTGAACACCGGGGAGCTGTTTTTT.

V gene TRBV7-3 combines with J gene TRBJ2-3, with TRBD2 matching 8 bases. The CDR3 is 15 residues long. J was trimmed by 3 bases and V by 5 bases; bases with no gene match: 7. Germline CDR1 reads SGHTA; CDR2 reads FQGTGA. CDR3 DNA sequence: TGTGCCAGCAGCGCGACCGGGACTAGGACAGATACGCAGTATTTT. Protein product: CASSATGTRTDTQYF.

The V and J genes are TRBV19 and TRBJ1-2; D is perhaps TRBD1 (5 bases). There are 13 residues in the CDR3. V was trimmed by 7 bases and J by 4 bases, leaving 13 bases between them. Per germline, CDR1 LNHDA and CDR2 SQIVND (reference sequence). CDR3 amino acids: CASMSPGSYGYTF. For the CDR3, the DNA is TGTGCCAGTATGTCGCCAGGGAGCTATGGCTACACCTTC.

CDR3 DNA: TGTGCCACGGGACAGGGGTACAATGAGCAGTTCTTC. It specifies CATGQGYNEQFF. The chain uses TRBV9 and TRBJ2-1, with 10 positions matching TRBD1. The CDR3 consists of 12 residues. V shed 9 bases, J shed 4 bases, and the junction held 1 base outside the gene matches. CDR1 and CDR2 (germline): SGDLS, YYNGEE.

This clone was found a few times. The chain couples TRBV4-3 to TRBJ2-1; TRBD2 agrees at 9 bases. Per the germline V gene, CDR1 is LGHNA and CDR2 is YSLEER. This CDR3 has 16 residues. The J segment lost 8 bases and the V segment lost 0 bases, leaving 8 bases of the junction unmatched. CDR3 coding DNA: TGCGCCAGCAGCCAAGATCCTAGCGGGACGTGGTATGAGCAGTTCTTC. It is translated as CASSQDPSGTWYEQFF.

This clone was observed many times. Other DNA sequences in this specimen translate into the identical CDR3. This rearrangement joins TRBV7-2 to TRBJ2-5; D uncertain. Trimming cost V 3 bases and J 0 bases, with 2 bases left between them. Germline V gene lookup returns CDR1 SGHTA and CDR2 FQGNSA. The CDR3 has 12 residues. CDR3 in amino acids: CASSFNQETQYF. In DNA form, the CDR3 reads TGTGCCAGCAGCTTCAACCAAGAGACCCAGTACTTC.

Many counts were recorded for this clone. The CDR3 DNA reads TGTGCCAGTAGATCCCTGGACACTCTAGCCAAAAACATTCAGTACTTC. This gives the protein CASRSLDTLAKNIQYF. The chain joins TRBV19 to TRBJ2-4, with TRBD1 as a possible D gene (5 bases). Between the trimmed V and J ends, which lost 6 bases and 0 bases, there was a span of 15 bases. The CDR3 runs to 16 residues. The germline CDR1 and CDR2 sequences are LNHDA and SQIVND (reference sequence).

The sample holds a few counts of this clone. This rearrangement joins TRBV7-9 to TRBJ2-7; TRBD2 is a possible D gene (6 bases). This CDR3 is 15 amino acids long. Germline lookup yields CDR1 SEHNR and CDR2 FQNEAQ (reference sequence). V lost 2 bases to trimming and J lost 3 bases, with 14 bases between them. CDR3 protein: CASSLSGAGFYEQYF. The CDR3 coding sequence is TGTGCCAGCAGCTTATCAGGTGCGGGGTTCTACGAGCAGTACTTC.

The rearrangement links TRBV4-2 to TRBJ1-4; a weak D match, TRBD1 (6 bases). Germline V CDR1 and CDR2: LGHNA, YNFKEQ. V was trimmed by 5 bases and J by 8 bases, leaving 6 bases between them. The CDR3 runs 11 residues. CDR3 loop: CASSGQEKLFF. As DNA, the CDR3 is TGTGCCAGCAGCGGACAGGAAAAACTGTTTTTT.

Concerning this clone: It may be a read error: a sequence one base away is much more abundant. The same CDR3 is also encoded by other DNA sequences in this sample. The chain joins TRBV11-2 to TRBJ2-3, with D hard to call. CDR3 length: 13 amino acids. V was pared by 1 base and J by 1 base, with 3 bases between. Germline V CDR1 and CDR2: SGHAT, FQNNGV. The CDR3 DNA is TGTGCCAGCAGCTTAGGGGGCACAGATACGCAGTATTTT. Protein sequence: CASSLGGTDTQYF.

This clone was seen ten or more times. The CDR3 loop is CASSLRDRVNSYNEQFF. DNA of the CDR3: TGTGCCAGCAGCCTTAGAGACAGGGTCAACTCCTACAATGAGCAGTTCTTC. The chain couples TRBV7-2 to TRBJ2-1; 7 bases map to TRBD1. Germline-derived CDR1 and CDR2 are SGHTA and FQGNSA. Trimming cost V 5 bases and J 0 bases; bases outside gene matches: 10. This CDR3 is built from 17 residues.